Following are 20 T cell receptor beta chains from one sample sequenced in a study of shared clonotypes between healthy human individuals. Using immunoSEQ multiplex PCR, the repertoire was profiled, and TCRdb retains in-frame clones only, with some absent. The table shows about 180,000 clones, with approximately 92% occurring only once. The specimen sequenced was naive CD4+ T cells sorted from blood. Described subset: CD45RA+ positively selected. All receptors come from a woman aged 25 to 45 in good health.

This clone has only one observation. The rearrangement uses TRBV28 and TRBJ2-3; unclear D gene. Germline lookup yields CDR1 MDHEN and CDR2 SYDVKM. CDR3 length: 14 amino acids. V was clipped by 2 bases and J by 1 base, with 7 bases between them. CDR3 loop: CASSLRVRTDTQYF. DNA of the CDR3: TGTGCCAGCAGTTTACGGGTACGCACAGATACGCAGTATTTT.

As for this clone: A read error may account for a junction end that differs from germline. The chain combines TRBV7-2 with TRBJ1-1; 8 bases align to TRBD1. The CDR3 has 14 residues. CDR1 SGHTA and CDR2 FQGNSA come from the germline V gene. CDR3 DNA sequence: TGTGCCAGCAGCATCCAGGGGGCGAACACTGAGGCTTTCTTT. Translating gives CASSIQGANTEAFF.

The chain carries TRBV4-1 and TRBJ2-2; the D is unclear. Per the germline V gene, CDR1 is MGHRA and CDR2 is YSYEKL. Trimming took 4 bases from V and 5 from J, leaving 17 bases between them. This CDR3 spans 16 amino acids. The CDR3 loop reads CASSRPRAPFTGELFF. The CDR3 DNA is TGCGCCAGCAGCCGACCTCGGGCACCATTTACCGGGGAGCTGTTTTTT.

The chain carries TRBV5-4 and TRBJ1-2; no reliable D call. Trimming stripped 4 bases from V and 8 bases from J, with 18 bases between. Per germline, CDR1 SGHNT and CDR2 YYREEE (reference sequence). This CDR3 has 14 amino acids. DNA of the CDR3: TGTGCCAGCAGCACCCTGAACGGGCTCATCGGCTACACCTTC. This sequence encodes CASSTLNGLIGYTF.

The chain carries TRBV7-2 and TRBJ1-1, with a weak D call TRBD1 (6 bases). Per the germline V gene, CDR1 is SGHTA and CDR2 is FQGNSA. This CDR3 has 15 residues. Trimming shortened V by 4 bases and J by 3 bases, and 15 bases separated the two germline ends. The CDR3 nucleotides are TGTGCCAGCAGCTCGCTCAGGGGAGGCTACACTGAAGCTTTCTTT. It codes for CASSSLRGGYTEAFF.

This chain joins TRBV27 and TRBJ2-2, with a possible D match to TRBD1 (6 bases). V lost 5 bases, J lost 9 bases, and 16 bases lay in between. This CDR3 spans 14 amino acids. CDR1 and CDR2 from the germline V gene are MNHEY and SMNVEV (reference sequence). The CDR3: CASSASLQGWELFF. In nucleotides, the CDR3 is TGTGCCAGCAGTGCCTCCCTACAGGGTTGGGAGCTGTTTTTT.

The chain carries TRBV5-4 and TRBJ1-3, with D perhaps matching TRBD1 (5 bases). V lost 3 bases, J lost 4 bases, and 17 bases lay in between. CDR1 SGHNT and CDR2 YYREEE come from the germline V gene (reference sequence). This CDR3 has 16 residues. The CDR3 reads CASSSGLQGAGNTIYF. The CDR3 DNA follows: TGTGCCAGCAGCTCCGGTTTGCAAGGGGCAGGAAACACCATATATTTT.

CDR3 residues: CASSRTWGPYEQYF. The CDR3 coding sequence is TGTGCCAGCAGCCGCACGTGGGGACCCTACGAGCAGTACTTC. V and J are TRBV7-9 and TRBJ2-5; tentatively, D is TRBD1 or TRBD2 (5 bases each). The closer fit of TRBJ2-7 to the DNA end suggests the J call may be wrong. Germline values: CDR1 SEHNR, CDR2 FQNEAQ (reference sequence). There are 14 residues in the CDR3.

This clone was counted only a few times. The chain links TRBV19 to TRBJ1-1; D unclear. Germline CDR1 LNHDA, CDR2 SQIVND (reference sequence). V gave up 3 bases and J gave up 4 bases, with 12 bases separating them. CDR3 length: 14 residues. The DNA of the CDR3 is TGTGCCAGTAGTATTCCCACAGATTTCACTGAAGCTTTCTTT. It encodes CASSIPTDFTEAFF.

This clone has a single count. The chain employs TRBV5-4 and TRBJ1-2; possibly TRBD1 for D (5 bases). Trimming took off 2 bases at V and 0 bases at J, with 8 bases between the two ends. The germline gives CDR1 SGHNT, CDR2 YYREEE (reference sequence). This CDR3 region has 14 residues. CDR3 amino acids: CASSFQGANYGYTF. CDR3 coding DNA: TGTGCCAGCAGCTTCCAGGGAGCTAACTATGGCTACACCTTC.

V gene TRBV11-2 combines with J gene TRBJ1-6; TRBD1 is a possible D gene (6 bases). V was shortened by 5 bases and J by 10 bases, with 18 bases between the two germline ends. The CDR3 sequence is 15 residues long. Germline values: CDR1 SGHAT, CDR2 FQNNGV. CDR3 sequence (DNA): TGTGCCAGCAGCCTAAGGGGGGGGCGAGGATCACCCCTCCACTTT. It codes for CASSLRGGRGSPLHF. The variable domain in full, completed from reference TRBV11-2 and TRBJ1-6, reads EAGVAQSPRYKIIEKRQSVAFWCNPISGHATLYWYQQILGQGPKLLIQFQNNGVVDDSQLPKDRFSAERLKGVDSTLKIQPAKLEDSAVYLCASSLRGGRGSPLHFGNGTRLTVT.

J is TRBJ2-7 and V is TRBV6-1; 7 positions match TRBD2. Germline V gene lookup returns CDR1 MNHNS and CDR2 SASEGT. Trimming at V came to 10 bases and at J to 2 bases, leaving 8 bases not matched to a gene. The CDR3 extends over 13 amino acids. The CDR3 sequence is CAIFRDYTYEQYF. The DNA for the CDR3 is TGTGCCATCTTCCGGGACTACACCTACGAGCAGTACTTC.

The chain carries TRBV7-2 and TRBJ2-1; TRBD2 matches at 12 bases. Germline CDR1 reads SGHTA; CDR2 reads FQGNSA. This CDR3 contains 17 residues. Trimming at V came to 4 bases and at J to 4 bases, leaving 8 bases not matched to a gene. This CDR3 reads CASSWRLAGVSYNEQFF. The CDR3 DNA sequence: TGTGCCAGCAGCTGGAGACTAGCGGGAGTAAGTTACAATGAGCAGTTCTTC.

This CDR3 is CASLRKASGVDEQFF. DNA of the CDR3: TGTGCCAGCCTTCGGAAGGCTAGCGGTGTGGATGAGCAGTTCTTC. The V gene is TRBV18, the J gene TRBJ2-1; 7 nucleotides line up with TRBD2. Germline CDR1 KGHSH, CDR2 LQKENI. The CDR3 loop spans 15 amino acids. J lost 8 bases, V lost 8 bases, and 15 bases had no gene match.

The CDR3 is CASSLDPATNEKLFF. CDR3 nucleotide sequence: TGTGCCAGCAGCTTAGACCCTGCAACTAATGAAAAACTGTTTTTT. The rearrangement joins TRBV11-2 to TRBJ1-4, with D unclear. The CDR3 extends over 15 amino acids. Germline assignment: CDR1 SGHAT and CDR2 FQNNGV. V lost 0 bases and J lost 0, with 5 bases in between.

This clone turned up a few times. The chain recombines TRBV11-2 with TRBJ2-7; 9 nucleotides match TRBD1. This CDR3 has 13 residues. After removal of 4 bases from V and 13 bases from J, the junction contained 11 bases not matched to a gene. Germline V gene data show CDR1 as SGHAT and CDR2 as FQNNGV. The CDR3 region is CASSSRPRDRAYF. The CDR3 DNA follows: TGTGCCAGCAGCTCGAGACCTCGGGACAGGGCTTACTTC.

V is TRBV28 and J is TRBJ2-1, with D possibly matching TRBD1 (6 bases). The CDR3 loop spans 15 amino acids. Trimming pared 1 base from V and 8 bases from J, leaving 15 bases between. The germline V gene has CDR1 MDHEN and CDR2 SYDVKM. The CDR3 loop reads CASSLSQTGGDEQFF. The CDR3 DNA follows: TGTGCCAGCAGTTTATCCCAGACAGGTGGGGATGAGCAGTTCTTC.

The CDR3 protein is CATSRTGSYGYTF. The CDR3 DNA follows: TGTGCCACCTCTAGGACAGGGAGCTATGGCTACACCTTC. V and J are TRBV5-4 and TRBJ1-2, with TRBD1 identical over 8 bases. Germline CDR1 is SGHNT and CDR2 is YYREEE (reference sequence). Germline trimming cut 9 bases from V and 4 bases from J; bases unmatched to any gene: 8. The CDR3 contains 13 residues.

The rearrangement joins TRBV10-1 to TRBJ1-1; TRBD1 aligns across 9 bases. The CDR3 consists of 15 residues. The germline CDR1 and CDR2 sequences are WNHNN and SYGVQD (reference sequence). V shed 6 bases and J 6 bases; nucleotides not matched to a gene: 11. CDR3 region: CASRLGRDREAEAFF. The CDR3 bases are TGCGCCAGCAGGCTAGGCCGGGACAGGGAGGCTGAAGCTTTCTTT.

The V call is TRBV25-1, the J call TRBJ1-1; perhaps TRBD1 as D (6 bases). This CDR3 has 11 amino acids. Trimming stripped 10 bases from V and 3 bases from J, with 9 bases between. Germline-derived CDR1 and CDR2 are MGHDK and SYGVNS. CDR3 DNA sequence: TGTGCCACCTACAGGGACACTGAAGCTTTCTTT. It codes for CATYRDTEAFF.